These 21 T cell receptor beta chains were all obtained from the same sample, sequenced in a study of CD8 T cells in ankylosing spondylitis. TCRdb analysed the 5' RACE reads with MiXCR anew, one entry per CDR3 protein. Here the sample spans about 390,000 distinct CDR3 sequences, around 22% being singletons. No antigen has been assigned to these receptors. General observations from the study: About 8 highly homologous variants made up a TCR beta motif, and this motif appeared characteristic of ankylosing spondylitis blood.

The specimen was blood, either unsorted or a sorted T cell fraction (not recorded which). The source is a male donor with ankylosing spondylitis.

The V call is TRBV9, the J call TRBJ2-7; tentatively, D is TRBD2 (6 bases). V was shortened by 2 bases and J by 0 bases, with 12 bases between the two germline ends. From germline, CDR1 is SGDLS and CDR2 YYNGEE. This CDR3 has 15 amino acids. The CDR3 protein is CASSVLAEYSYEQYF. In DNA, the CDR3 is TGTGCCAGCAGCGTCTTAGCGGAATACTCCTACGAGCAGTACTTC.

This clonotype has only a few counts. The rearrangement joins TRBV18 to TRBJ2-5, with 8 bases that match TRBD2. V dropped 4 bases and J dropped 4; count of bases not matched to a gene: 8. CDR1 is KGHSH and CDR2 is LQKENI in the germline V gene. The CDR3 length is 15 residues. The CDR3 DNA is TGTGCCAGCTCACTTCTCCTCAGCGGGAGAGAGACCCAGTACTTC. Protein product: CASSLLLSGRETQYF.

This clonotype has just a few counts. This chain connects TRBV5-1 to TRBJ2-2; a possible D gene is TRBD1 (6 bases). This CDR3 spans 16 amino acids. CDR1 SGHRS and CDR2 YFSETQ come from the germline V gene. The V end was cut by 3 bases, the J end by 5 bases, with 17 bases between. The DNA of the CDR3 is TGCGCCAGCAGCTCTGTGGTGGGGGCAGGGACCGGGGAGCTGTTTTTT. This gives the protein CASSSVVGAGTGELFF.

The table lists this clonotype with a few counts. The chain carries TRBV20-1 and TRBJ1-2; no firm D call. This CDR3 comprises 15 residues. V lost 6 bases and J 2 bases, leaving 19 bases between the germline ends. Germline V gene lookup returns CDR1 DFQATT and CDR2 SNEGSKA (reference sequence). The DNA for the CDR3 is TGCAGTGCCCTCCAACGTCACTCATTCAACTATGGCTACACCTTC. Translation: CSALQRHSFNYGYTF.

This clonotype was counted only a few times. This chain uses TRBV7-9 with TRBJ2-5; D gene ambiguous. CDR1 and CDR2 from the germline V gene are SEHNR and FQNEAQ (reference sequence). Trimming shortened V by 4 bases and J by 5 bases, and 8 bases separated the two germline ends. There are 12 residues in the CDR3. CDR3 loop: CASSSNTETQYF. DNA of the CDR3: TGTGCCAGCAGCTCTAATACGGAGACCCAGTACTTC.

This clonotype was counted once. This rearrangement joins TRBV10-3 to TRBJ1-5; the D is unclear. CDR3 length equals 13 residues. Germline-derived CDR1 and CDR2 are ENHRY and SYGVKD. Trimming cost V 0 bases and J 7 bases, with 7 bases left between them. The CDR3 sequence is CAISESNDQPQHF. The CDR3 DNA is TGTGCCATCAGTGAGTCTAATGACCAGCCCCAGCATTTT.

This clonotype was seen only a few times. The chain uses TRBV5-4 and TRBJ2-3; D is perhaps TRBD1 (6 bases). CDR1 and CDR2 (germline): SGHNT, YYREEE (reference sequence). CDR3 length: 14 residues. Trimming left V 4 bases short and J 2 bases short, with 11 bases between. The CDR3 sequence is CASSQNRATDTQYF. For the CDR3, the DNA is TGTGCCAGCAGCCAAAACAGGGCCACAGATACGCAGTATTTT.

The V and J genes are TRBV7-9 and TRBJ2-1; D is undetermined. Germline CDR1 is SEHNR and CDR2 is FQNEAQ (reference sequence). Trimming left V 2 bases short and J 7 bases short, with 15 bases between. This CDR3 comprises 15 residues. As DNA, the CDR3 is TGTGCCAGCAGCTTAATGGGTCCTATGGGGAATGAGCAGTTCTTC. Protein: CASSLMGPMGNEQFF.

This clonotype showed up just a few times. This chain links TRBV28 with TRBJ2-2; 9 bases align to TRBD2. This CDR3 is built from 16 residues. Germline CDR1 reads MDHEN; CDR2 reads SYDVKM. Unmatched junction bases numbered 6, after V lost 4 bases and J lost 3 bases. The CDR3 is CASSSAGLADTGELFF. The CDR3 nucleotides are TGTGCCAGCAGTTCGGCGGGACTAGCAGACACCGGGGAGCTGTTTTTT. Filled out from reference TRBV28 and TRBJ2-2, the complete variable domain reads DVKVTQSSRYLVKRTGEKVFLECVQDMDHENMFWYRQDPGLGLRLIYFSYDVKMKEKGDIPEGYSVSREKKERFSLILESASTNQTSMYLCASSSAGLADTGELFFGEGSRLTVL.

The V call is TRBV3-1, the J call TRBJ2-1; tentative D call: TRBD2 (5 bases). Deletions cut 1 base from V and 5 bases from J, with 12 bases between. The CDR3 length is 15 residues. CDR1 and CDR2 from the germline V gene are LGHDT and YNNKEL (reference sequence). CDR3 sequence (DNA): TGTGCCAGCAGCCAAGGGAAAGGGAGAAACAATGAGCAGTTCTTC. Translating it yields CASSQGKGRNNEQFF.

This clonotype was seen only a few times. The rearrangement joins TRBV7-9 to TRBJ2-5; 9 bases fit TRBD1. V gave up 5 bases and J gave up 5 bases; unmatched junction bases: 9. This CDR3 region has 15 residues. The germline CDR1 and CDR2 sequences are SEHNR and FQNEAQ (reference sequence). CDR3 residues: CASSDTGQGGETQYF. Written as DNA, the CDR3 is TGTGCCAGCAGCGACACGGGACAGGGAGGGGAGACCCAGTACTTC.

V is TRBV3-1 and J is TRBJ2-1, with 10 bases that match TRBD2. Germline loops: CDR1 LGHDT, CDR2 YNNKEL (reference sequence). The CDR3 extends over 14 amino acids. V gave up 5 bases and J gave up 8 bases; unmatched junction bases: 6. CDR3 DNA: TGTGCCAGCAGCGCCGCTAGCGGGAGCGATGAGCAGTTCTTC. It specifies CASSAASGSDEQFF.

The genes are TRBV29-1 and TRBJ2-1; 15 nucleotides match TRBD2. The CDR3 contains 17 residues. The ends lost 6 bases at V and 7 bases at J; junction bases unmatched: 13. Germline V gene data show CDR1 as SQVTM and CDR2 as ANQGSEA. CDR3 residues: CSVHIQGLAGGWNEQFF. CDR3 nucleotide sequence: TGCAGCGTCCATATTCAGGGACTAGCGGGAGGTTGGAATGAGCAGTTCTTC.

The genes are TRBV2 and TRBJ1-5; TRBD1 aligns across 7 bases. Germline V lookup: CDR1 SNHLY, CDR2 FYNNEI. The CDR3 runs 15 residues. The V segment lost 4 bases and the J segment 3 bases; nucleotides outside the gene matches: 6. CDR3 protein: CASSGMTGFNQPQHF. The CDR3 nucleotides are TGTGCCAGCAGTGGAATGACAGGGTTCAATCAGCCCCAGCATTTT.

The V gene is TRBV7-2, the J gene TRBJ2-3; D possibly uses TRBD1 or TRBD2 (5 bases each). The V end was cut by 5 bases, the J end by 4 bases, with 19 bases between. The CDR3 is 16 amino acids. The germline V gene has CDR1 SGHTA and CDR2 FQGNSA. CDR3 protein: CASSTGTVGSADTQYF. For the CDR3, the DNA is TGTGCCAGCAGCACCGGGACCGTGGGTTCCGCAGATACGCAGTATTTT.

This rearrangement joins TRBV29-1 to TRBJ1-1, with D tentatively TRBD1 (6 bases). Germline V gives CDR1 SQVTM, CDR2 ANQGSEA. V lost 7 bases to trimming and J lost 3 bases, with 15 bases between them. The CDR3 has 13 amino acids. The CDR3 sequence: CSGGWTVDTEAFF. In nucleotides, the CDR3 is TGCAGCGGCGGATGGACAGTAGACACTGAAGCTTTCTTT.

V is TRBV29-1 and J is TRBJ2-1; tentatively, D is TRBD2 (6 bases). This CDR3 region has 15 residues. Between the trimmed V and J ends, which lost 4 bases and 2 bases, there was a span of 15 bases. The germline gives CDR1 SQVTM, CDR2 ANQGSEA. The CDR3 DNA reads as TGCAGCGTTGTAAGGGCCGCGGGACCCTACAATGAGCAGTTCTTC. This translates into CSVVRAAGPYNEQFF.

The V call is TRBV5-6, the J call TRBJ1-2, with TRBD1 identical over 9 bases. V dropped 3 bases and J dropped 7; count of bases not matched to a gene: 7. The CDR3 is 14 amino acids. Looked up from germline, CDR1 is SGHDT and CDR2 is YYEEEE. CDR3 protein: CASSSNRGRFGYTF. CDR3 bases: TGTGCCAGCAGCTCCAACAGGGGGCGGTTTGGCTACACCTTC. Based on the CDR3 plus reference TRBV5-6 and TRBJ1-2, the full variable domain is DAGVTQSPTHLIKTRGQQVTLRCSPKSGHDTVSWYQQALGQGPQFIFQYYEEEERQRGNFPDRFSGHQFPNYSSELNVNALLLGDSALYLCASSSNRGRFGYTFGSGTRLTVV.

The chain carries TRBV7-8 and TRBJ2-1; possible D gene TRBD2, 6 bases. Germline V CDR1 and CDR2: SGHVS, FQNEAQ. The CDR3 has 16 amino acids. Trimming left V 3 bases short and J 0 bases short, with 12 bases between. CDR3 region: CASSLIGTASYNEQFF. DNA of the CDR3: TGTGCCAGCAGCTTGATCGGGACTGCCTCCTACAATGAGCAGTTCTTC.

This clonotype has more than one count but fewer than ten. The V call is TRBV5-1, the J call TRBJ2-7; 7 bases are a match to TRBD2. The junction had 7 bases not matched to a gene; V was cut back by 4 bases and J by 0 bases. The CDR3 sequence is 15 residues long. Germline V gene data show CDR1 as SGHRS and CDR2 as YFSETQ. This CDR3 is CASSRGAGSSYEQYF. The CDR3 nucleotides read TGCGCCAGCAGCAGAGGAGCGGGAAGCTCCTACGAGCAGTACTTC.

This clonotype was counted between two and nine times. The V call is TRBV5-5, the J call TRBJ2-1; 11 bases map to TRBD1. Trimming at V came to 2 bases and at J to 9 bases, leaving 10 bases not matched to a gene. This CDR3 comprises 16 residues. CDR1 is SGHKS, CDR2 YYEKEE, per germline (reference sequence). The chain's CDR3 is CASSFSGTGGIGEQFF. CDR3 bases: TGTGCCAGCAGCTTTTCCGGGACAGGGGGTATTGGTGAGCAGTTCTTC.